A selection of T cell receptor beta chains follows, all from one sample in a study of T cell repertoires in cytomegalovirus infection. Their target antigens are unknown. Each CDR3 protein is one row after TCRdb ran MiXCR on the reads. The table shows 140,000 to 150,000 distinct CDR3 sequences, with 32% occurring only once. The sequencing here drew on CD8+ T cells from cultured PBMCs, taken from culture after CMV antigen stimulation. The receptors were sampled from a human donor in good health (CMV status not recorded). Some clones in this sample may be carry-over from other donors' samples. Both conserved end residues are part of each CDR3. D genes are given only for firm matches. Expanded clones get a size class; other rows say once, few or many, or leave the size out.

d_gene	abundance	j_gene	v_gene	CDR3aa	CDR3nt
NA	few	TRBJ2-1	TRBV6-2/TRBV6-3	CASSYGDAYNEQFF	TGTGCCAGCAGTTATGGGGACGCCTACAATGAGCAGTTCTTC
TRBD1	NA	TRBJ2-4	TRBV11-1	CASSLAGTGIDNKNIQYF	TGTGCCAGCAGCTTAGCCGGGACAGGGATAGATAACAAAAACATTCAGTACTTC
NA	few	TRBJ1-5	TRBV27	CASRGGRNQPQHF	TGTGCCAGTCGGGGTGGGAGGAATCAGCCCCAGCATTTT
NA	NA	TRBJ2-5	TRBV7-2	CASSLYAGETQYF	TGTGCCAGCAGCTTATATGCAGGGGAGACCCAGTACTTC
TRBD1	NA	TRBJ1-4	TRBV29-1	CSGGTGLELFF	TGCAGCGGGGGGACAGGGTTGGAACTGTTTTTT
TRBD1	few	TRBJ2-7	TRBV4-1	CASSQTGGGPYEQYF	TGCGCCAGCAGCCAAACAGGGGGTGGGCCCTACGAGCAGTACTTC
NA	NA	TRBJ1-1	TRBV29-1	CSVEGAGEAFF	TGCAGCGTGGAAGGGGCGGGGGAAGCTTTCTTT
NA	many	TRBJ1-6	TRBV6-5	CASSYGQIGDNSPLHF	TGTGCCAGCAGTTACGGGCAGATTGGGGACAATTCACCCCTCCACTTT
NA	few	TRBJ2-1	TRBV7-9	CASSLDGMNEQFF	TGTGCCAGCAGCTTGGATGGAATGAATGAGCAGTTCTTC
TRBD1	many	TRBJ1-5	TRBV7-8	CASSLSDREKNQPQHF	TGTGCCAGCAGCTTATCGGACAGGGAGAAAAATCAGCCCCAGCATTTT
TRBD1	NA	TRBJ1-1	TRBV4-1	CASSQERQGNTEAFF	TGCGCCAGCAGCCAAGAGCGACAGGGGAACACTGAAGCTTTCTTT
TRBD2	NA	TRBJ2-1	TRBV20-1	CSAVGLAGDRSYNEQFF	TGCAGTGCCGTAGGACTAGCGGGGGATCGCTCCTACAATGAGCAGTTCTTC
TRBD1	few	TRBJ2-3	TRBV5-1	CASSPYGQGLTDTQYF	TGCGCCAGCAGCCCATATGGACAGGGTTTAACAGATACGCAGTATTTT